This TCR beta chain was observed in a study of blood T cells in healthy people across ages. Overall study findings and caveats: A roughly linear age-dependent decrease characterized TCR beta diversity per million T cells. Expanded clonotype shifts may have been confounded, as the donors had an unknown CMV status.

PCR was performed a second time for 7 to 11 cycles using a sample-barcoded 5' primer and a J-beta primer mix. Using its own MiXCR run on the 5' RACE reads, TCRdb lists one record per CDR3 protein. Of under 2 million distinct CDR3 sequences listed, about 32% are singletons. V lost 6 bases and J 5 bases, leaving 19 bases between the germline ends. Per the germline V gene, CDR1 is DFQATT and CDR2 is SNEGSKA (reference sequence). This CDR3 region has 14 residues. This clonotype has more than one count but fewer than ten. Its target is not known. Ranging in age from about 6 to 95, the donors were healthy Caucasian individuals from Russia.

The chain employs TRBV20-1 and TRBJ2-5; the D is unclear. This sequence was found in a woman in her thirties in good health. Specimen: blood. CDR3 region: CSAPKGLVRETQYF. The CDR3, as DNA: TGCAGTGCGCCCAAGGGCCTAGTACGGGAGACCCAGTACTTC.